These 22 T cell receptor beta chains originate from one sample sequenced in a study of T cell repertoires in cytomegalovirus infection. Their specific antigens are unknown. MiXCR was run by TCRdb on the reads, yielding one entry per CDR3 protein. The sample consists of approximately 730,000 distinct CDR3 sequences, 25% to 35% of them appearing once. Specimen: cultured CD8+ T cells from PBMCs, collected from culture after CMV antigen stimulation. All receptors derive from a human donor in good health (CMV status not recorded). Some clones in this sample may be carry-over from other donors' samples.

Remarks on this clonotype: It may be a read error: a sequence one base away is much more abundant. The chain is built from TRBV7-9 and TRBJ2-1, with a tentative D call TRBD2 (7 bases). Germline-derived CDR1 and CDR2 are SEHNR and FQNEAQ (reference sequence). V was shortened by 1 base and J by 6 bases, with 13 bases between the two germline ends. The CDR3 spans 15 residues. The DNA for the CDR3 is TGTGCCAGCAGCTTAGGGGGGGGGCTAGCCAATGAGCAGTTCTTC. This translates into CASSLGGGLANEQFF.

The chain employs TRBV6-2 or TRBV6-3 and TRBJ1-5; TRBD1 agrees at 7 bases. The CDR3 runs 20 residues. V was clipped by 6 bases and J by 2 bases; unmatched bases: 22. The germline V gene encodes CDR1 MNHEY and CDR2 SVGEGT. Written as DNA, the CDR3 is TGTGCCAGCAGAACGAAGACAAGACAGGGAGGAGTAGGTCGCAATCAGCCCCAGCATTTT. Translation: CASRTKTRQGGVGRNQPQHF.

The chain has TRBV2 and TRBJ1-5, with a possible D match to TRBD1 (6 bases). With 11 bases removed from V and 1 base from J, the gap between germline ends came to 21 bases. Germline-derived CDR1 and CDR2 are SNHLY and FYNNEI. The CDR3 is 16 residues long. The CDR3 reads CACVSGAARSNQPQHF. DNA for the CDR3: TGTGCCTGCGTTTCGGGGGCTGCTAGGAGCAATCAGCCCCAGCATTTT.

DNA of the CDR3: TGCAGCGTTGAATACTTATTGGATGTAACTAGCGGGGTTCTGGCAGATACGCAGTATTTT. Its protein product is CSVEYLLDVTSGVLADTQYF. The chain has TRBV29-1 and TRBJ2-3; 10 bases map to TRBD2. J gave up 4 bases and V 2 bases, and 21 bases lay outside the gene matches. This CDR3 is built from 20 residues. From germline, CDR1 is SQVTM and CDR2 ANQGSEA.

V is TRBV6-2 or TRBV6-3 and J is TRBJ2-1, with D unresolved. Germline values: CDR1 MNHEY, CDR2 SVGEGT. The CDR3 loop spans 13 amino acids. Trimming shortened V by 6 bases and J by 0 bases, and 6 bases separated the two germline ends. CDR3 in amino acids: CASRFTSYNEQFF. CDR3 DNA: TGTGCCAGCAGATTCACCTCCTACAATGAGCAGTTCTTC.

This clonotype was observed a handful of times. The chain couples TRBV4-2 to TRBJ2-1, with D hard to call. V dropped 0 bases and J dropped 8 bases, with 8 bases sitting between them. CDR1 and CDR2 from the germline V gene are LGHNA and YNFKEQ. The CDR3 extends over 13 amino acids. The CDR3, as DNA: TGTGCCAGCAGCCAAGAGTCCGGGTATGAGCAGTTCTTC. This gives the protein CASSQESGYEQFF.

The rearrangement uses TRBV6-8 and TRBJ2-3; D gene uncertain. Per germline, CDR1 MNHGY and CDR2 SAAAGT. V was cut by 2 bases and J by 4 bases, with 13 bases left in between. The CDR3 extends over 15 amino acids. CDR3 coding DNA: TGTGCCAGCAGTTACCTGGCCGGGTCCTCAGATACGCAGTATTTT. This translates into CASSYLAGSSDTQYF.

Only a few counts were recorded for this clonotype. This chain connects TRBV4-2 to TRBJ1-5, with D unclear. The CDR3 totals 15 residues. In germline, CDR1 is LGHNA, CDR2 YNFKEQ. V was pared by 1 base and J by 1 base, with 8 bases between. The CDR3 sequence: CASSQGTSSNQPQHF. The CDR3 DNA sequence: TGTGCCAGCAGCCAAGGCACCTCAAGCAATCAGCCCCAGCATTTT.

This chain connects TRBV29-1 to TRBJ1-1, with 9 bases identical to TRBD1. This CDR3 is 14 amino acids long. Germline V lookup: CDR1 SQVTM, CDR2 ANQGSEA. V dropped 5 bases and J dropped 1; count of bases not matched to a gene: 5. In DNA form, the CDR3 reads TGCAGCGTTCCCACAGGGGGCAGGAACACTGAAGCTTTCTTT. Protein product: CSVPTGGRNTEAFF.

To note about this clonotype: A read error may produce the germline difference seen at one junction end. The gene calls are TRBV7-8 and TRBJ2-1, with 7 bases that match TRBD1. The CDR3 length is 15 residues. CDR1 and CDR2 (germline): SGHVS, FQNEAQ. The CDR3, as DNA: TGTACCAGCATCAAACAGGGGATTGGTTACAATGAGCAGTTCTTC. Translating it yields CTSIKQGIGYNEQFF.

The chain uses TRBV13 and TRBJ1-6; the match to TRBD1 covers 7 bases. CDR3 length equals 17 residues. The germline CDR1 and CDR2 sequences are PRHDT and FYEKMQ (reference sequence). V was pared by 5 bases and J by 7 bases, with 14 bases of the junction left unmatched. The CDR3 DNA is TGTGCCAGCAGCACAACGTTAGGGACAGCGACCAATTCACCCCTCCACTTT. It is translated as CASSTTLGTATNSPLHF.

This clonotype appeared a few times. The J gene is TRBJ2-4, the V gene TRBV15; D may be TRBD1 (6 bases). The CDR3 is 17 residues long. V dropped 0 bases and J dropped 4 bases, with 16 bases sitting between them. Germline V lookup: CDR1 LNHNV, CDR2 YYDKDF (reference sequence). This CDR3 is CATSREGTTRGKNIQYF. For the CDR3, the DNA is TGTGCCACCAGCAGAGAAGGGACAACCCGGGGAAAAAACATTCAGTACTTC. The full variable domain, in which reference TRBV15 and TRBJ2-4 provide the parts outside the CDR3, is DAMVIQNPRYQVTQFGKPVTLSCSQTLNHNVMYWYQQKSSQAPKLLFHYYDKDFNNEADTPDNFQSRRPNTSFCFLDIRSPGLGDTAMYLCATSREGTTRGKNIQYFGAGTRLSVL.

The chain combines TRBV7-9 with TRBJ1-6; 7 positions agree with TRBD1. The germline gives CDR1 SEHNR, CDR2 FQNEAQ (reference sequence). V dropped 5 bases and J dropped 2; count of bases not matched to a gene: 9. This CDR3 is 17 amino acids long. The CDR3: CASSTTGETAYNSPLHF. CDR3 nucleotides: TGTGCCAGCAGCACTACAGGGGAGACAGCCTATAATTCACCCCTCCACTTT.

The chain couples TRBV6-5 to TRBJ2-3; a weak D match, TRBD2 (7 bases). The CDR3 runs to 18 residues. Trimming removed 2 bases from V and 2 bases from J, with 20 bases in between. From germline, CDR1 is MNHEY and CDR2 SVGAGI. CDR3 in amino acids: CASSYGIGAGANTDTQYF. The CDR3 region has the DNA TGTGCCAGCAGTTACGGGATAGGTGCGGGGGCGAACACAGATACGCAGTATTTT.

This clonotype was counted only a few times. V is TRBV19 and J is TRBJ2-2; TRBD1 matches 10 bases. Unmatched junction bases numbered 3, after V lost 7 bases and J lost 1 base. The CDR3 length is 15 residues. Germline CDR1 reads LNHDA; CDR2 reads SQIVND (reference sequence). This CDR3 reads CASTGQGVNTGELFF. CDR3 nucleotide sequence: TGTGCCAGTACCGGACAGGGGGTGAACACCGGGGAGCTGTTTTTT.

The chain employs TRBV27 and TRBJ1-2, with D tentatively TRBD1 (5 bases). Trimming shortened V by 8 bases and J by 4 bases, and 14 bases separated the two germline ends. The CDR3 has 13 residues. CDR1 MNHEY and CDR2 SMNVEV come from the germline V gene (reference sequence). The CDR3 DNA reads TGTGCCAGCCGCCGGGGAGGGGCCTATGGCTACACCTTC. Translation gives CASRRGGAYGYTF.

The V call is TRBV19, the J call TRBJ1-5; 7 bases fit TRBD1. Germline values: CDR1 LNHDA, CDR2 SQIVND (reference sequence). V dropped 5 bases and J dropped 5; count of bases not matched to a gene: 9. The CDR3 contains 15 residues. CDR3 DNA sequence: TGTGCCAGTAGTGCACAGGGGACGGAGGATCAGCCCCAGCATTTT. The encoded protein is CASSAQGTEDQPQHF.

V usage is TRBV14 and J usage is TRBJ2-3; no clear D. The CDR3 sequence is 15 residues long. CDR1 and CDR2 (germline): SGHDN, FVKESK. Trimming left V 0 bases short and J 1 base short, with 8 bases between. The CDR3 coding sequence is TGTGCCAGCAGCCAAGACCTAGGAGGCACAGATACGCAGTATTTT. Translated, it gives CASSQDLGGTDTQYF.

The chain uses TRBV28 and TRBJ2-7, with D uncertain. V lost 6 bases, J lost 3 bases, and 9 bases lay in between. Per germline, CDR1 MDHEN and CDR2 SYDVKM. The length of the CDR3 is 12 residues. The CDR3 loop is CASRHTGYEQYV. CDR3 bases: TGTGCCAGCAGGCACACGGGCTACGAGCAGTACGTC.

This clonotype was seen a handful of times. This chain joins TRBV7-8 and TRBJ1-2, with 8 bases identical to TRBD1. The ends lost 5 bases at V and 4 bases at J; junction bases unmatched: 12. Germline assignment: CDR1 SGHVS and CDR2 FQNEAQ. The length of the CDR3 is 16 residues. The CDR3 is CASSKNGQGFFYGYTF. The DNA of the CDR3 is TGTGCCAGCAGCAAAAACGGACAGGGCTTTTTCTATGGCTACACCTTC.

In its sample, this clonotype was seen a few times. The chain combines TRBV6-1 with TRBJ1-5; TRBD1 agrees at 9 bases. There are 15 residues in the CDR3. The V gene end was trimmed by 6 bases and the J gene end by 9 bases; junction bases not matched to a gene: 12. Per germline, CDR1 MNHNS and CDR2 SASEGT. CDR3 in amino acids: CASRDRGASRGPQHF. CDR3 coding DNA: TGTGCCAGCAGGGACAGGGGAGCAAGTAGGGGGCCCCAGCATTTT.

This clonotype was counted a few times. This sequence joins TRBV6-6 and TRBJ1-5, with D perhaps matching TRBD1 (5 bases). V dropped 8 bases and J dropped 4 bases, with 18 bases sitting between them. There are 15 residues in the CDR3. Germline V gene sequence: CDR1 MNHNY, CDR2 SVGAGI (reference sequence). CDR3 sequence (DNA): TGTGCCAGCGAGCCCCAGGGAGGGGAGAATCAGCCCCAGCATTTT. It specifies CASEPQGGENQPQHF.